The TCR beta chain described here comes from a study of shared clonotypes between healthy human individuals. Study overall: A couple of women and a few men aged 18 to 49 made up the donors.

About this clone: Its antigen is currently unknown.

Findings of the study overall: Among donors, sharing of clonotypes was expected to be affected by sequencing depth.

The CDR3 spans 14 residues. Germline CDR1 MDHEN, CDR2 SYDVKM. V gave up 6 bases and J gave up 9 bases, with 18 bases separating them. Here immunoSEQ multiplex PCR was the method, and the copy in TCRdb shows in-frame clones only, minus some. The table has approximately 480,000 clones, about 80% seen once. The rearrangement links TRBV28 to TRBJ1-5, with D tentatively TRBD1 (6 bases). This receptor was obtained from a woman between 40 and 55 years old in good health. Some clones in this sample may be carry-over from other donors' samples. The source material was PBMCs. CDR3 nucleotide sequence: TGTGCCAGCAGACCCGGGACACACATTCTGCCCCAGCATTTT. It specifies CASRPGTHILPQHF.